Sequencing of this T cell receptor beta chain was carried out in a study of human T cells and chemical hapten exposure. Overall study findings and caveats: Given that the donors had alopecia, their immune response may differ from that seen in healthy people. More PT1 expanded TCRs went with higher patch test scores.

Methods used by the authors: A per-sample median of around 100,000 TCRs was observed, with a range of about 20,000 to 700,000. TCRdb processed the RACE reads anew with MiXCR; each CDR3 protein has one entry. TCRdb's processing, not the authors' own work, is the source of the V and J calls. Among approximately 400,000 distinct CDR3 sequences, approximately 4.4% were seen once, and the ten largest hold approximately 2.1%. Time point defined: patch test 1, 2 weeks after DPC sensitization. Treatment noted: therapeutic diphenylcyclopropenone sensitization with weekly scalp DPC. This clonotype was counted many times. What it binds is not known. This receptor was obtained from a woman between 50 and 59 years old with alopecia areata. Some clones in this sample may be carry-over from other donors' samples. The material sequenced was whole blood, taken in connection with sensitization to the hapten diphenylcyclopropenone (DPC).

For the CDR3, the DNA is TGTGCTAGCGAGGACACTGTGAGAGACACTGAAGCTTTCTTT. Translating gives CASEDTVRDTEAFF. The chain uses TRBV2 and TRBJ1-1; possible D gene TRBD1, 5 bases. The CDR3 is made up of 14 amino acids. The V gene's germline CDR1 is SNHLY and CDR2 FYNNEI.